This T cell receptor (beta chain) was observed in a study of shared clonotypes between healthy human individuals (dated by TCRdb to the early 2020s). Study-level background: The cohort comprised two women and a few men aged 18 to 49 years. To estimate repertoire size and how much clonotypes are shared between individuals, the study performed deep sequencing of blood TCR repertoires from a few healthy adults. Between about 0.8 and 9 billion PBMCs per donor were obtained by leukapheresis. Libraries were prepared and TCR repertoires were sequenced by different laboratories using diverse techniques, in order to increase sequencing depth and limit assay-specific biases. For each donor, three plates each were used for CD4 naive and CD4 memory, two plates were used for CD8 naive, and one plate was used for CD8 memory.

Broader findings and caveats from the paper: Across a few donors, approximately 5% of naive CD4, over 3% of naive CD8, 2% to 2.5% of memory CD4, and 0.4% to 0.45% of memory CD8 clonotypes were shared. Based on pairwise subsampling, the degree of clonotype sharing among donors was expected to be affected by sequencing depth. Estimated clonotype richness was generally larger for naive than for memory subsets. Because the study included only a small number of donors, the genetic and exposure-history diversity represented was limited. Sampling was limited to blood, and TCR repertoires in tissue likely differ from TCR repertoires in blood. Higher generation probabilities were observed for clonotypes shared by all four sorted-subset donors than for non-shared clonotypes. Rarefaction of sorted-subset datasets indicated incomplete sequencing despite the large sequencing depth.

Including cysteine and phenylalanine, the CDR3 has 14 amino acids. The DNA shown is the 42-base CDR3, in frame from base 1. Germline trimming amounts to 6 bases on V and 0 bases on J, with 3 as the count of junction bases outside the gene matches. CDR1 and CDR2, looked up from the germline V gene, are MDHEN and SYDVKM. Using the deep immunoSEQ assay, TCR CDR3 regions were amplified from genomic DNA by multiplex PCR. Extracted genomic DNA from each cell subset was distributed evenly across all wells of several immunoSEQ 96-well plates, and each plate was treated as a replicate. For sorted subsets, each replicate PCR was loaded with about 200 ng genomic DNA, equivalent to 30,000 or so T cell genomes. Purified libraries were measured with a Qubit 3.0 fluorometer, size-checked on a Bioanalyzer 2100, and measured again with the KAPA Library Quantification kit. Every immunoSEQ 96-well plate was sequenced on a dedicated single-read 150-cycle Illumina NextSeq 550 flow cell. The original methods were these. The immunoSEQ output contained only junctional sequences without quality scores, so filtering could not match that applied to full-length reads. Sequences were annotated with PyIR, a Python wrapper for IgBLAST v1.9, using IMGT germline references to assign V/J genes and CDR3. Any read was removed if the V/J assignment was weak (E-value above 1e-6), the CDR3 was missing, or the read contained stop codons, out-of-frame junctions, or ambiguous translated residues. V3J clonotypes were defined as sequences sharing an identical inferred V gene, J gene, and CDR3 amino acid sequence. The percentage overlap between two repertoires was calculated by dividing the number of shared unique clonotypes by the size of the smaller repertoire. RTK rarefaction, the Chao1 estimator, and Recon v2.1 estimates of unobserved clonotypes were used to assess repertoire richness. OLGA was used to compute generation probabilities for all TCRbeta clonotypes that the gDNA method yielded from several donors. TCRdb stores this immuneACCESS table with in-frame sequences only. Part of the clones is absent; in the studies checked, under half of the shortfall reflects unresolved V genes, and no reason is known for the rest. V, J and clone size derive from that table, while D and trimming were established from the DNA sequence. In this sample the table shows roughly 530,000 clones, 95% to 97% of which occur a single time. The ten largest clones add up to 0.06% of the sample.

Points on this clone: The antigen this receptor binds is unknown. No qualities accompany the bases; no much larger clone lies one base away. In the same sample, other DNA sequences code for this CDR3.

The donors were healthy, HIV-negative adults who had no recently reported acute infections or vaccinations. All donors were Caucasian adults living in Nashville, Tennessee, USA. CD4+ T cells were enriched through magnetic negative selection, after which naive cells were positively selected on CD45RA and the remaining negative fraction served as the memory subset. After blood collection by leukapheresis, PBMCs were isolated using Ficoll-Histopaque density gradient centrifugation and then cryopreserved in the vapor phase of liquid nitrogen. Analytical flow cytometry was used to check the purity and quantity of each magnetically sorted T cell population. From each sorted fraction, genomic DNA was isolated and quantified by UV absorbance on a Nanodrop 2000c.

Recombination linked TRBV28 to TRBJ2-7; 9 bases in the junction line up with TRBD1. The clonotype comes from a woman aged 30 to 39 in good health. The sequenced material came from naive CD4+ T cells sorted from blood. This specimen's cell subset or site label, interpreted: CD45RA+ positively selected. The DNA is TGTGCCAGCAGGGGACAGGGTACCTCCTACGAGCAGTACTTC. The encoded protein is CASRGQGTSYEQYF.